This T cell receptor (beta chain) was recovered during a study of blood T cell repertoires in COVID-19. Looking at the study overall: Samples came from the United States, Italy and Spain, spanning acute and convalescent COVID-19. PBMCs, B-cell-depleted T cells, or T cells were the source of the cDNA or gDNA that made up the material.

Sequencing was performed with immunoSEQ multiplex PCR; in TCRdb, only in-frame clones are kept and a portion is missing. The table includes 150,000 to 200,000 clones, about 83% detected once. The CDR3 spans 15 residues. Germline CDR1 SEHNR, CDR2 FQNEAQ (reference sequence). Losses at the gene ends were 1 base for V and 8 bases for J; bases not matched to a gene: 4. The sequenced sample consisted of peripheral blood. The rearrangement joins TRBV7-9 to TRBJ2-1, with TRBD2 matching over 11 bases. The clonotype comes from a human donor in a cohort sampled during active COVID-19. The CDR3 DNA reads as TGTGCCAGCAGCTTAGGTAGCGGGAGGGCCTATGAGCAGTTCTTC. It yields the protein CASSLGSGRAYEQFF.